The clone carrying this T cell receptor beta chain showed up many times. Amplified TCR beta CDR3 regions came from RNA transcripts. Carried out on the TCR CDR3, a first-round RT-PCR used the HTBI primer set. From the multiplex PCR reads, TCRdb called clonotypes with MiXCR, one entry per CDR3 protein. The repertoire consists of 300,000 to 400,000 distinct CDR3 sequences, with around 13% occurring once and the leading ten covering 9.2%. This entry belongs to a study of T cells in Graves' hyperthyroidism and ophthalmopathy. V was cut by 7 bases and J by 0 bases, with 15 bases left in between. This CDR3 is 15 amino acids long.

The source is a woman between 18 and 30 years old with Graves' hyperthyroidism. The rearrangement uses TRBV12-3 or TRBV12-4 and TRBJ1-1, with D hard to call. Sequenced input: blood. The CDR3 bases are TGTGCCAGCATGATACGGACGGATATGAACACTGAAGCTTTCTTT. This gives the protein CASMIRTDMNTEAFF.